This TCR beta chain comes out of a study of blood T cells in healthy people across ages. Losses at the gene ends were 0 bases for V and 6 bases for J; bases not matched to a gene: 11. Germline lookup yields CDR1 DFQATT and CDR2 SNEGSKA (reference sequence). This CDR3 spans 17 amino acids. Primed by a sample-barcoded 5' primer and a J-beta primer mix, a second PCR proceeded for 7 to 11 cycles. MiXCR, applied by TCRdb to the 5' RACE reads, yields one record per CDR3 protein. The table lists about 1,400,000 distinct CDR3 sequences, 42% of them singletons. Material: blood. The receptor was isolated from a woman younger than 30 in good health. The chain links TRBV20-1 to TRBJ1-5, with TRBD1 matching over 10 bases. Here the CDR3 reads CSARDQRQGAPGQPQHF. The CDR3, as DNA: TGCAGTGCTAGAGATCAGAGACAGGGGGCGCCGGGTCAGCCCCAGCATTTT.